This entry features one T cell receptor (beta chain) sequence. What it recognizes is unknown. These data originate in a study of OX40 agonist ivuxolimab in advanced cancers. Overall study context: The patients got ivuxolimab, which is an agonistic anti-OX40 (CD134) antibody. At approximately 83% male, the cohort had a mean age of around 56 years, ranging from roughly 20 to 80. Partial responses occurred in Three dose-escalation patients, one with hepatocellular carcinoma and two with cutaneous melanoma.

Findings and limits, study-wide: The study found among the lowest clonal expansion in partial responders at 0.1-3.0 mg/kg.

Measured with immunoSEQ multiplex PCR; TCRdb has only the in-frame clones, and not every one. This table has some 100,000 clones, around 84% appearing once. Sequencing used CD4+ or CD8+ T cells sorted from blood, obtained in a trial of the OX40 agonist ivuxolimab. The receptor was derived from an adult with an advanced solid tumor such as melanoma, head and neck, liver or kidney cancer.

This chain's CDR3 is CASSIDRLNAGVGTDTQYF. For the CDR3, the DNA is TGTGCCAGTAGTATAGATCGGCTGAATGCGGGGGTGGGGACAGATACGCAGTATTTT. This chain connects TRBV19 to TRBJ2-3, with 7 bases matching TRBD2. Germline CDR1 is LNHDA and CDR2 is SQIVND (reference sequence). V was pared by 0 bases and J by 3 bases, with 15 bases of the junction left unmatched. This CDR3 region has 19 residues.